The T cell receptor beta chain under discussion was sequenced for a study of type 1 regulatory T cells. CDR3 size: 15 residues. CDR1 is MDHEN, CDR2 SYDVKM, per germline. About this clonotype: Relative to the germline gene, one junction end is altered; a read error may explain this.

TCRdb fed the reads into MiXCR, producing one record per CDR3 protein. The repertoire holds some 18,000 distinct CDR3 sequences, 10% seen once, with around 2.8% in the top ten. This chain connects TRBV28 to TRBJ2-3, with D maybe TRBD1 (7 bases). This TCR was recovered from a human donor in good health. The sample consisted of CD4+ T cells, either the whole sample or a sorted fraction (not recorded which). Here the CDR3 DNA reads TGTGACAGCAGTTTTGGCAGGGGGGGCACAGATACGCAGTATTTT. This translates into CDSSFGRGGTDTQYF.